This entry lists 24 T cell receptor beta chains sequenced from one sample in a study of T cell changes during pregnancy in multiple sclerosis. Profiling relied on immunoSEQ multiplex PCR, and the TCRdb table lists in-frame clones only, not all of them. The sample records approximately 71,000 clones, over 85% being singletons. The sample was peripheral blood, taken in the third trimester of pregnancy. The source is a female donor with multiple sclerosis, enrolled in a pregnancy study.

The V call is TRBV25-1, the J call TRBJ1-4, with a possible D match to TRBD1 (5 bases). Germline V gene lookup returns CDR1 MGHDK and CDR2 SYGVNS. With 7 bases removed from V and 5 bases from J, the gap between germline ends came to 14 bases. This CDR3 spans 14 amino acids. The CDR3 DNA is TGTGCCAGCACCTCCCGGGGGTGGAATGAAAAACTGTTTTTT. Protein: CASTSRGWNEKLFF.

This sequence joins TRBV19 and TRBJ2-7; TRBD1 is a possible D gene (6 bases). The CDR3 is 14 residues long. Between the trimmed V and J ends, which lost 6 bases and 7 bases, there was a span of 19 bases. From germline, CDR1 is LNHDA and CDR2 SQIVND (reference sequence). CDR3 nucleotides: TGTGCCAGTAGCACAACCCGGGACACGGGAGAGCAGTACTTC. It codes for CASSTTRDTGEQYF.

This rearrangement joins TRBV11-2 to TRBJ2-2; 8 bases map to TRBD1. The CDR3 runs 15 residues. J gave up 5 bases and V 5 bases, and 7 bases lay outside the gene matches. CDR1 and CDR2 (germline): SGHAT, FQNNGV. The CDR3 bases are TGTGCCAGCAGCCCAGGGGGCCTCTATACCGGGGAGCTGTTTTTT. Amino acids: CASSPGGLYTGELFF.

The CDR3 protein is CASSPHPGQGIYEQYF. As DNA, the CDR3 is TGTGCCAGCAGCCCACATCCGGGACAGGGTATCTACGAGCAGTACTTC. J is TRBJ2-7 and V is TRBV11-3, with 9 bases fitting TRBD1. V shed 5 bases, J shed 3 bases, and the junction held 11 bases outside the gene matches. Germline V gene lookup returns CDR1 SGHNT and CDR2 YENEEA. CDR3 length: 16 residues.

The chain carries TRBV10-1 and TRBJ2-5, with a weak D call TRBD2 (6 bases). Trimming stripped 5 bases from V and 5 bases from J, with 18 bases between. CDR1 and CDR2 from the germline V gene are WNHNN and SYGVQD (reference sequence). The CDR3 length is 15 residues. CDR3 loop: CASSSGPSGVETQYF. CDR3 DNA: TGCGCCAGCAGTTCGGGCCCCTCGGGAGTTGAGACCCAGTACTTC.

This chain joins TRBV10-1 and TRBJ2-2; weak D call: TRBD1 (5 bases). V gave up 2 bases and J gave up 5 bases, with 9 bases separating them. From germline, CDR1 is WNHNN and CDR2 SYGVQD (reference sequence). There are 14 residues in the CDR3. The CDR3 loop reads CASSEGRVTGELFF. The CDR3 nucleotides read TGCGCCAGCAGTGAGGGCAGGGTGACCGGGGAGCTGTTTTTT.

The chain has TRBV7-8 and TRBJ2-7; TRBD2 agrees at 8 bases. Trimming cost V 7 bases and J 4 bases; bases outside gene matches: 15. CDR3 length equals 16 residues. From germline, CDR1 is SGHVS and CDR2 FQNEAQ. The CDR3 sequence: CASTPLGGTRFYEQYF. The CDR3 DNA reads TGTGCCAGCACCCCACTCGGGGGGACTAGATTTTACGAGCAGTACTTC.

The chain recombines TRBV19 with TRBJ1-2, with 8 nucleotides matching TRBD1. The CDR3 consists of 15 residues. The J segment lost 3 bases and the V segment lost 6 bases, leaving 9 bases of the junction unmatched. Germline V gene lookup returns CDR1 LNHDA and CDR2 SQIVND (reference sequence). CDR3 bases: TGTGCCAGTAGGGGTACAGGGGGTGCCTACTATGGCTACACCTTC. Amino acid sequence: CASRGTGGAYYGYTF.

Only a few counts were recorded for this clone. This chain links TRBV4-3 with TRBJ2-6; 9 bases are shared with TRBD1. The CDR3 is 18 amino acids. Germline V CDR1 and CDR2: LGHNA, YSLEER. V was pared by 2 bases and J by 2 bases, with 7 bases of the junction left unmatched. The DNA of the CDR3 is TGCGCCAGCAGCCAATGGGAACAGGGGGCTACTGGGGCCAACGTCCTGACTTTC. It yields the protein CASSQWEQGATGANVLTF.

The J gene is TRBJ2-1, the V gene TRBV29-1; D perhaps matches TRBD1 (5 bases). Germline CDR1 reads SQVTM; CDR2 reads ANQGSEA. CDR3 length equals 19 residues. Trimming removed 0 bases from V and 4 bases from J, with 25 bases in between. The chain's CDR3 is CSVEDRPRTGYLFYNEQFF. The CDR3 DNA reads TGCAGCGTTGAAGATAGACCTCGAACAGGATACCTTTTTTACAATGAGCAGTTCTTC.

The chain recombines TRBV19 with TRBJ1-3, with D tentatively TRBD1 (6 bases). V was trimmed by 6 bases and J by 2 bases, leaving 17 bases between them. The CDR3 runs to 16 residues. Germline lookup yields CDR1 LNHDA and CDR2 SQIVND (reference sequence). The CDR3: CASRVGQLIPGNTIYF. The CDR3 DNA reads TGTGCCAGTAGGGTCGGACAGCTTATACCTGGAAACACCATATATTTT.

The rearrangement joins TRBV5-1 to TRBJ2-1; D is possibly TRBD1 (6 bases). CDR3 length: 12 amino acids. V was cut by 2 bases and J by 9 bases, with 9 bases left in between. Germline CDR1 is SGHRS and CDR2 is YFSETQ. In nucleotides, the CDR3 is TGCGCCAGCAGCTTCAGGGGCGCTGAGCAGTTCTTC. This gives the protein CASSFRGAEQFF.

The rearrangement links TRBV28 to TRBJ1-4; no definite D call. Germline V gene sequence: CDR1 MDHEN, CDR2 SYDVKM. The CDR3 spans 12 residues. V was shortened by 9 bases and J by 8 bases, with 13 bases between the two germline ends. As DNA, the CDR3 is TGTGCCAGTTTAGCGGAGGGAGAAAAACTGTTTTTT. As protein: CASLAEGEKLFF.

V usage is TRBV7-9 and J usage is TRBJ1-5; 9 bases are shared with TRBD1. Germline CDR1 reads SEHNR; CDR2 reads FQNEAQ (reference sequence). The CDR3 is made up of 14 amino acids. The V segment lost 5 bases and the J segment 8 bases; nucleotides outside the gene matches: 7. The CDR3 here is CASSPGQGSEPQHF. CDR3 coding DNA: TGTGCCAGCAGCCCAGGACAGGGGTCAGAGCCCCAGCATTTT.

This sequence joins TRBV5-6 and TRBJ2-1; TRBD2 agrees at 9 bases. The CDR3 sequence is 16 residues long. The trim removed 1 base at V and 7 bases at J, leaving 9 bases unmatched. From germline, CDR1 is SGHDT and CDR2 YYEEEE. CDR3 protein: CASSLTAGGPLNEQFF. CDR3 DNA: TGTGCCAGCAGCTTGACTGCGGGAGGGCCTTTGAATGAGCAGTTCTTC.

V and J are TRBV10-3 and TRBJ1-2; D uncertain. CDR3 length equals 17 residues. The V end was cut by 3 bases, the J end by 8 bases, with 25 bases between. Germline values: CDR1 ENHRY, CDR2 SYGVKD. The CDR3: CAISDRTGSGYSSGYTF. The CDR3 bases are TGTGCCATCAGTGACCGAACCGGGTCCGGGTACTCATCCGGCTACACCTTC.

The V gene is TRBV5-4, the J gene TRBJ1-2; tentative D call: TRBD1 (5 bases). The CDR3 has 14 residues. Per the germline V gene, CDR1 is SGHNT and CDR2 is YYREEE (reference sequence). Trimming removed 0 bases at V and 3 bases at J, with 9 bases between. This chain's CDR3 is CASSLDAGYYGYTF. CDR3 bases: TGTGCCAGCAGCTTGGACGCAGGGTACTATGGCTACACCTTC.

This sequence joins TRBV18 and TRBJ2-3, with 11 bases lining up with TRBD1. The CDR3 consists of 16 residues. V dropped 0 bases and J dropped 6; count of bases not matched to a gene: 5. Germline CDR1 is KGHSH and CDR2 is LQKENI. The CDR3: CASSPPGQGAGDTQYF. The CDR3 region has the DNA TGTGCCAGCTCACCACCAGGACAGGGGGCAGGGGATACGCAGTATTTT.

This chain uses TRBV19 with TRBJ2-2; D possibly corresponds to TRBD2 (6 bases). Germline CDR1 and CDR2: LNHDA and SQIVND (reference sequence). V dropped 6 bases and J dropped 3 bases, with 23 bases sitting between them. CDR3 length: 18 amino acids. CDR3 region: CASSLTRVRRDHTGELFF. The CDR3 DNA sequence: TGTGCCAGTAGCCTCACTCGGGTACGGCGGGACCACACCGGGGAGCTGTTTTTT.

The chain uses TRBV19 and TRBJ2-7; 9 positions match TRBD1. Germline V gene sequence: CDR1 LNHDA, CDR2 SQIVND (reference sequence). The CDR3 has 14 residues. V lost 8 bases to trimming and J lost 3 bases; unmatched junction nucleotides: 8. For the CDR3, the DNA is TGTGCCAGTCGAAAGGACAGGGGCTACTACGAGCAGTACTTC. Its translation: CASRKDRGYYEQYF.

The chain recombines TRBV19 with TRBJ2-1; 9 bases map to TRBD2. Germline CDR1 and CDR2: LNHDA and SQIVND (reference sequence). The length of the CDR3 is 13 residues. Unmatched junction bases numbered 7, after V lost 3 bases and J lost 13 bases. The chain's CDR3 is CASSISGLALQFF. Written as DNA, the CDR3 is TGTGCCAGTAGTATTTCCGGACTAGCGTTACAGTTCTTC.

This clone was seen a few times. The genes are TRBV5-1 and TRBJ1-1, with D perhaps matching TRBD1 (5 bases). Germline CDR1 SGHRS, CDR2 YFSETQ. This CDR3 is 14 amino acids long. The germline V and J ends were trimmed by 3 bases and 6 bases, with 15 bases remaining between them. The CDR3, as DNA: TGCGCCAGCAGCTGGACGGGGGATGGGGCTGAAGCTTTCTTT. Its translation is CASSWTGDGAEAFF.

V gene TRBV2 combines with J gene TRBJ2-5, with D possibly being TRBD2 (5 bases). The V and J ends lost 6 bases and 5 bases respectively, with 22 bases between them. CDR3 length equals 16 residues. CDR1 SNHLY and CDR2 FYNNEI come from the germline V gene. CDR3 region: CASSESRATGLETQYF. The CDR3 DNA follows: TGTGCCAGCAGCGAATCGCGGGCCACCGGGCTGGAGACCCAGTACTTC.

The genes are TRBV10-3 and TRBJ1-4; TRBD1 is a possible D gene (6 bases). V was cut by 10 bases and J by 5 bases, with 14 bases left in between. CDR1 and CDR2 from the germline V gene are ENHRY and SYGVKD. This CDR3 spans 13 amino acids. CDR3 loop: CATHGGANEKLFF. The CDR3 coding sequence is TGTGCCACCCACGGGGGGGCCAATGAAAAACTGTTTTTT.